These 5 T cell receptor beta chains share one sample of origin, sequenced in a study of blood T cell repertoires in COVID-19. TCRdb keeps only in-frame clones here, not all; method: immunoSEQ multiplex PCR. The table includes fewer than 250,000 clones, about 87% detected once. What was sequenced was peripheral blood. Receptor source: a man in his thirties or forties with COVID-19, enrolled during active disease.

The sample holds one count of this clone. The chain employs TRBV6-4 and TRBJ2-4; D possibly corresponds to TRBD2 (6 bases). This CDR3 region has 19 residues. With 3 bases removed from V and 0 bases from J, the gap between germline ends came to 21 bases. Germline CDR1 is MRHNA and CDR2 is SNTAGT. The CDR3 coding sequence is TGTGCCAGCAGTGATCTCCGGGACTGGGGCGATGGAGCCAAAAACATTCAGTACTTC. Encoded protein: CASSDLRDWGDGAKNIQYF.

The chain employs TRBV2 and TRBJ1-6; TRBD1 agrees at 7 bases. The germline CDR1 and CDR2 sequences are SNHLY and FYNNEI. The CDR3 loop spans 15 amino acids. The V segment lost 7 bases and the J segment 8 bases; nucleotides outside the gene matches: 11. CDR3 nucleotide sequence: TGTGCCAGCAATCTAGTGGAAAGGGGGCATTCACCCCTCCACTTT. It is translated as CASNLVERGHSPLHF.

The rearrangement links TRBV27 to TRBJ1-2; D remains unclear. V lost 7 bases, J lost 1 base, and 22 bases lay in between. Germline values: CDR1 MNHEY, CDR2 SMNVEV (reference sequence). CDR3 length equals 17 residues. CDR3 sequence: CASTQRWVGAVNYGYTF. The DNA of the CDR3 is TGTGCCAGCACCCAACGCTGGGTGGGAGCAGTTAACTATGGCTACACCTTC.

The CDR3 DNA is TGCGCCAGCAGCCAAGAGCCTAGCGGGGCCAATGAGCAGTTCTTC. It specifies CASSQEPSGANEQFF. The rearrangement links TRBV4-3 to TRBJ2-1; 9 nucleotides match TRBD2. The V and J ends lost 0 bases and 6 bases, in that order; junction bases with no gene match: 3. Per the germline V gene, CDR1 is LGHNA and CDR2 is YSLEER. The CDR3 totals 15 residues.

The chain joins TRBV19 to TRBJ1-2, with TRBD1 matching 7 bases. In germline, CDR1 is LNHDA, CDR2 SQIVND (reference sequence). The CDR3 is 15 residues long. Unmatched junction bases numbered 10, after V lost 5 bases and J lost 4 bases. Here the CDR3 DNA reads TGTGCCAGTAGTTACAGACAGGGAGAGGGCTATGGCTACACCTTC. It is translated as CASSYRQGEGYGYTF.